The rows below give T cell receptor beta chains drawn from one sample of a study of shared clonotypes between healthy human individuals. Using immunoSEQ multiplex PCR, the repertoire was profiled, and TCRdb retains in-frame clones only, with some absent. The sample consists of roughly 2.2 million clones, less than 95% of them appearing once. The sequencing input was naive CD4+ T cells from PBMCs. These receptors all stem from a man younger than 35 in good health. Some clones in this sample may be carry-over from other donors' samples. Each CDR3 is given without its conserved first and last residue.

len,v_gene,j_gene,CDR3aa
17,TRBV5-1,TRBJ2-2,ASSSKYVYSVGSTGELF
14,TRBV7-7,TRBJ2-5,ASSLSTGDITGTQY
12,TRBV5-6,TRBJ1-3,ASSLNSLGNTIY
12,TRBV5-1,TRBJ2-3,ASSLAVRTDTQY
13,TRBV11-2,TRBJ1-5,ASSLEGEGGQPQH
13,TRBV7-8,TRBJ2-3,ASSLVQRSTDTQY
13,TRBV5-4,TRBJ1-2,ASSLGGRENYGYT
15,TRBV11-2,TRBJ2-5,ASSLSPSGLKSETQY
10,TRBV6-6,TRBJ2-7,ASSPAPYEQY
13,TRBV28,TRBJ2-7,ASTLRAGGSYEQY
14,TRBV7-8,TRBJ1-5,ASSLGGTGTNQPQH
15,TRBV5-4,TRBJ1-1,ASSLDPENPMNTEAF
12,TRBV7-2,TRBJ2-3,ASSLRGNTDTQY
12,TRBV10-3,TRBJ2-7,AINNQGTGLRQY
11,TRBV6-5,TRBJ2-4,ASSYSRQSIQY
14,TRBV27,TRBJ1-2,ASSLNREPTKYGYT
14,TRBV5-1,TRBJ2-5,ASSPQWGGVQETQY
10,TRBV7-6,TRBJ2-7,ASSLGQGGQY
10,TRBV18,TRBJ1-2,ASSDDRVRYT
15,TRBV4-1,TRBJ2-3,ASSQVLSYRSSDTQY
12,TRBV6-5,TRBJ2-1,ASSPSGAYNEQF
14,TRBV18,TRBJ2-5,ASSDLAGGEQETQY
12,TRBV6-1,TRBJ1-5,ASSTDRTNQPQH
13,TRBV19,TRBJ1-2,ASSRRDRASGGYT
16,TRBV12-5,TRBJ2-1,ASVNSGGLASGRNEQF
11,TRBV5-1,TRBJ2-5,ASSLASQDSPN
12,TRBV5-1,TRBJ2-5,ASSLLAAQETQY
10,TRBV13,TRBJ1-5,ASSLRDQPQH
14,TRBV10-1,TRBJ2-5,ASSQKGDATGETQY
16,TRBV15,TRBJ2-5,ATSSGPQYSGRGETQY
13,TRBV4-2,TRBJ1-2,ASSQDGTAPYGYT
11,TRBV29-1,TRBJ2-3,SVAGRSTDTQY
15,TRBV5-1,TRBJ1-2,ASSFLTQYVSVYGYT
10,TRBV2,TRBJ2-7,ASSEAPGVQY
14,TRBV15,TRBJ1-5,ATSRDQRGWNQPQH
11,TRBV6-5,TRBJ2-7,ASMADSTYEQY
14,TRBV7-2,TRBJ2-3,ASSLVASGRTDTQY
12,TRBV5-1,TRBJ1-1,ASSSPDRGSEAF